A single sample is the source of the 13 T cell receptor beta chains below, sequenced in a study of CD8+ T cells in alopecia areata. Noted treatment: oral pan-JAK inhibitor, 5-10 mg twice daily. Extracted from the samples, RNA was reverse transcribed into cDNA to serve as the sequencing template. The method was immunoSEQ multiplex PCR; TCRdb's version includes in-frame clones alone and lacks a portion of them. The table includes about 97,000 clones, 55% to 75% detected once. The sample was CD8+ T cells sorted from blood, taken at approximately week 56, from a patient treated with tofacitinib. These receptor sequences come from a human donor with alopecia areata.

This clone was detected only a few times. The rearrangement joins TRBV29-1 to TRBJ2-7; TRBD1 aligns across 8 bases. This CDR3 is built from 13 residues. CDR1 is SQVTM, CDR2 ANQGSEA, per germline. J gave up 3 bases and V 1 base, and 2 bases lay outside the gene matches. Here the CDR3 reads CSVEVDRGYEQYF. DNA for the CDR3: TGCAGCGTTGAAGTCGACAGGGGCTACGAGCAGTACTTC.

CDR3 sequence (DNA): TGTGCCAGTAGACCGTTAGGGGGGCCCTACACAGATACGCAGTATTTT. It codes for CASRPLGGPYTDTQYF. V gene TRBV7-9 combines with J gene TRBJ2-3; D is perhaps TRBD1 or TRBD2 (6 bases each). V was clipped by 9 bases and J by 2 bases, with 21 bases between them. Looked up from germline, CDR1 is SEHNR and CDR2 is FQNEAQ (reference sequence). This CDR3 contains 16 residues. The whole variable domain, filled in from reference TRBV7-9 and TRBJ2-3, reads DTGVSQNPRHKITKRGQNVTFRCDPISEHNRLYWYRQTLGQGPEFLTYFQNEAQLEKSRLLSDRFSAERPKGSFSTLEIQRTEQGDSAMYLCASRPLGGPYTDTQYFGPGTRLTVL.

V gene TRBV25-1 combines with J gene TRBJ2-4; no reliable D call. Per germline, CDR1 MGHDK and CDR2 SYGVNS. The CDR3 is 14 residues long. Trimming shortened V by 8 bases and J by 2 bases, and 13 bases separated the two germline ends. Written as DNA, the CDR3 is TGTGCCAGCTCTTCAGTGGGGACCAAAAACATTCAGTACTTC. Its protein product is CASSSVGTKNIQYF.

This chain connects TRBV4-1 to TRBJ2-1; no reliable D call. CDR3 length: 16 amino acids. Trimming removed 0 bases from V and 0 bases from J, with 9 bases in between. CDR1 and CDR2 from the germline V gene are MGHRA and YSYEKL. The CDR3 DNA follows: TGCGCCAGCAGCCAAGATAGGGCAGGCTCCTACAATGAGCAGTTCTTC. It yields the protein CASSQDRAGSYNEQFF.

This clone was seen a handful of times. The genes are TRBV29-1 and TRBJ2-7; D is possibly TRBD2 (6 bases). The CDR3 has 14 residues. The germline V gene has CDR1 SQVTM and CDR2 ANQGSEA. The V end lost 4 bases, the J end lost 5 bases, and 18 bases lay between the germline ends. Written as DNA, the CDR3 is TGCAGCGTTGCTGGAGGGACGGAAATCCACGAGCAGTACTTC. This translates into CSVAGGTEIHEQYF.

The gene calls are TRBV4-1 and TRBJ1-1; D gene ambiguous. In germline, CDR1 is MGHRA, CDR2 YSYEKL. Trimming stripped 0 bases from V and 1 base from J, with 9 bases between. This CDR3 has 15 residues. The CDR3 nucleotides are TGCGCCAGCAGCCAAGATCTCGGCAGGAACACTGAAGCTTTCTTT. Amino acid sequence: CASSQDLGRNTEAFF.

The chain is built from TRBV5-6 and TRBJ2-4, with D possibly matching TRBD1 (5 bases). Germline V gene data show CDR1 as SGHDT and CDR2 as YYEEEE. V was shortened by 7 bases and J by 8 bases, with 16 bases between the two germline ends. This CDR3 is 13 amino acids long. The CDR3, as DNA: TGTGCCAGCGTGAACAGGAATCGCTACATTCAGTACTTC. Its translation is CASVNRNRYIQYF.

V gene TRBV18 combines with J gene TRBJ1-5, with unresolved D. Trimming cost V 3 bases and J 6 bases, with 6 bases left between them. Germline V CDR1 and CDR2: KGHSH, LQKENI. The CDR3 is 12 amino acids. Here the CDR3 DNA reads TGTGCCAGCTCACCTGGGCGTCAGCCCCAGCATTTT. It is translated as CASSPGRQPQHF.

The chain has TRBV11-1 and TRBJ1-1, with 7 positions matching TRBD1. Germline CDR1 is SGHAT and CDR2 is FQDESV (reference sequence). Germline trimming cut 3 bases from V and 10 bases from J; bases unmatched to any gene: 5. This CDR3 comprises 12 residues. The CDR3 DNA follows: TGTGCCAGCAGCTTGGGAGGGGGCAGAGCTTTCTTT. Translating it yields CASSLGGGRAFF.

The chain combines TRBV9 with TRBJ2-4; D not resolved. The V gene's germline CDR1 is SGDLS and CDR2 YYNGEE. The CDR3 spans 16 residues. V lost 0 bases, J lost 0 bases, and 10 bases lay in between. CDR3 residues: CASSVDSTIAKNIQYF. Here the CDR3 DNA reads TGTGCCAGCAGCGTAGATTCCACAATAGCCAAAAACATTCAGTACTTC.

This clone was detected a few times. The V gene is TRBV29-1, the J gene TRBJ2-5; 8 bases match TRBD1. CDR1 is SQVTM and CDR2 is ANQGSEA in the germline V gene. This CDR3 has 13 residues. V gave up 7 bases and J gave up 5 bases; unmatched junction bases: 9. CDR3 nucleotide sequence: TGCAGCGCCTTGACAGGGGATACGGAGACCCAGTACTTC. This sequence encodes CSALTGDTETQYF.

The chain carries TRBV2 and TRBJ1-6; D perhaps matches TRBD1 (6 bases). Trimming removed 8 bases from V and 7 bases from J, with 24 bases in between. Germline V gives CDR1 SNHLY, CDR2 FYNNEI. The length of the CDR3 is 17 residues. CDR3 bases: TGTGCCAGCCACGTTGCCGAAGGGGGGCGAACCAATTCACCCCTCCACTTT. It translates to CASHVAEGGRTNSPLHF.

The chain has TRBV2 and TRBJ1-5, with D unresolved. Germline V lookup: CDR1 SNHLY, CDR2 FYNNEI. V gave up 0 bases and J gave up 3 bases, with 9 bases separating them. This CDR3 comprises 15 residues. The CDR3 DNA reads as TGTGCCAGCAGTGAAGCCCGGAGGAACAATCAGCCCCAGCATTTT. The encoded protein is CASSEARRNNQPQHF.